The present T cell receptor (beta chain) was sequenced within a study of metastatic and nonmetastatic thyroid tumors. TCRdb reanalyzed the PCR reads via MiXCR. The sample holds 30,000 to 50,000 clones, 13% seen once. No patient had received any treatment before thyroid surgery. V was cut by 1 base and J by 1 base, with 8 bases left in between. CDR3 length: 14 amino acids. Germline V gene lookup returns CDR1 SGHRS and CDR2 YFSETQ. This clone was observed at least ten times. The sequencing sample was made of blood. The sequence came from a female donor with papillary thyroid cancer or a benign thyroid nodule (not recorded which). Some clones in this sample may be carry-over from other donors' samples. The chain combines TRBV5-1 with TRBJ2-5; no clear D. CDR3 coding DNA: TGCGCCAGCAGCTTGCTTAGTAGCCAAGAGACCCAGTACTTC. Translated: CASSLLSSQETQYF.